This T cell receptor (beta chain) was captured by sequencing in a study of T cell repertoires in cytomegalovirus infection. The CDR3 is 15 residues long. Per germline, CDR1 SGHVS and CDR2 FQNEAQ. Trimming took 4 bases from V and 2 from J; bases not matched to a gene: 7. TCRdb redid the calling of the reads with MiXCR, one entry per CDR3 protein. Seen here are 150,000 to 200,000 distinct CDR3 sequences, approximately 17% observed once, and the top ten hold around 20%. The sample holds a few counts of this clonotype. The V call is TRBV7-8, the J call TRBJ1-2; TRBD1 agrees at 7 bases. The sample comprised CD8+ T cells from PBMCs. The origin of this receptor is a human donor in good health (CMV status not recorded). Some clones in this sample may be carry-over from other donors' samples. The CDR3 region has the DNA TGTGCCAGCAGCTCCGAAGGGGGCTCGAACTATGGCTACACCTTC. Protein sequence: CASSSEGGSNYGYTF.